Shown below are 8 T cell receptor beta chains from a single sample sequenced in a study of T cell responses to AZD1222 COVID-19 vaccine. Generated by immunoSEQ multiplex PCR, the TCRdb table keeps only in-frame clones and is missing some. The sample holds 150,000 to 200,000 clones, about 90% seen once. Here the sequenced sample was peripheral blood, taken 28 days after the second AZD1222 dose. These receptors were taken from an adult who received the AZD1222 COVID-19 vaccine.

This clone was picked up a small number of times. This chain connects TRBV6-1 to TRBJ1-1, with 8 bases lining up with TRBD1. J was trimmed by 3 bases and V by 0 bases; bases with no gene match: 6. Per germline, CDR1 MNHNS and CDR2 SASEGT. There are 16 residues in the CDR3. The CDR3 DNA follows: TGTGCCAGCAGTGAAGCGGTAACAGGGGGGTACACTGAAGCTTTCTTT. This gives the protein CASSEAVTGGYTEAFF.

The rearrangement joins TRBV12-3 or TRBV12-4 to TRBJ1-3; D is unresolved. V was shortened by 5 bases and J by 2 bases, with 4 bases between the two germline ends. The CDR3 consists of 12 residues. In DNA, the CDR3 is TGTGCCAGCAGTCAGGCTGGAAACACCATATATTTT. Translation: CASSQAGNTIYF.

This chain links TRBV5-1 with TRBJ2-2; the match to TRBD1 covers 7 bases. After removal of 6 bases from V and 5 bases from J, the junction contained 10 bases not matched to a gene. This CDR3 comprises 15 residues. CDR1 and CDR2 from the germline V gene are SGHRS and YFSETQ. Here the CDR3 DNA reads TGCGCCAGCACGAGGACAGGCGATGGTACCGGGGAGCTGTTTTTT. Translation: CASTRTGDGTGELFF.

The chain combines TRBV19 with TRBJ2-7; TRBD2 might be the D (6 bases). Trimming shortened V by 4 bases and J by 0 bases, and 10 bases separated the two germline ends. CDR3 length: 14 residues. Per the germline V gene, CDR1 is LNHDA and CDR2 is SQIVND (reference sequence). The CDR3 sequence: CASSRVGGSYEQYF. The CDR3 nucleotides are TGTGCCAGTAGTAGAGTGGGGGGCTCCTACGAGCAGTACTTC. Full variable domain (missing parts from reference TRBV19 and TRBJ2-7): DGGITQSPKYLFRKEGQNVTLSCEQNLNHDAMYWYRQDPGQGLRLIYYSQIVNDFQKGDIAEGYSVSREKKESFPLTVTSAQKNPTAFYLCASSRVGGSYEQYFGPGTRLTVT.

The chain recombines TRBV7-2 with TRBJ1-2, with 10 bases that match TRBD1. V lost 5 bases to trimming and J lost 4 bases; unmatched junction nucleotides: 4. CDR1 SGHTA and CDR2 FQGNSA come from the germline V gene. This CDR3 has 14 amino acids. In DNA form, the CDR3 reads TGTGCCAGCAGCGCGGACAGGGGGATCTATGGCTACACCTTC. Its translation: CASSADRGIYGYTF.

This clone has only one observation. The chain has TRBV3-1 (or the pseudogene TRBV3-2) and TRBJ2-2; the match to TRBD2 covers 9 bases. Germline V gives CDR1 LGHDT, CDR2 YNNKEL (reference sequence). Trimming at V came to 4 bases and at J to 3 bases, leaving 12 bases not matched to a gene. The CDR3 is 18 amino acids. The CDR3 region has the DNA TGTGCCAGCAGCCTTATCACGGTAGCGGGAGTGTACACCGGGGAGCTGTTTTTT. Translating it yields CASSLITVAGVYTGELFF.

The rearrangement links TRBV19 to TRBJ2-1; 10 nucleotides match TRBD2. CDR1 is LNHDA, CDR2 SQIVND, per germline (reference sequence). This CDR3 contains 17 residues. V lost 4 bases to trimming and J lost 0 bases; unmatched junction nucleotides: 6. The CDR3 sequence is CASSTRLAGRSYNEQFF. CDR3 sequence (DNA): TGTGCCAGTAGTACCAGACTAGCGGGTCGCTCCTACAATGAGCAGTTCTTC.

This clone came up a few times. V usage is TRBV28 and J usage is TRBJ1-2, with 8 bases matching TRBD1. The CDR3 runs to 13 residues. From germline, CDR1 is MDHEN and CDR2 SYDVKM. Germline trimming cut 5 bases from V and 11 bases from J; bases unmatched to any gene: 10. This chain's CDR3 is CASSPMRDRPYTF. In DNA, the CDR3 is TGTGCCAGCAGTCCCATGCGGGACAGGCCATACACCTTC.